This TCR beta chain derives from a study of blood T cell repertoires in COVID-19. Overall study context: COVID-19 samples, acute and convalescent, were from the United States, Italy and Spain. T cells, B-cell-depleted T cells, or PBMCs provided the cDNA or gDNA that served as material.

CDR3 length equals 15 residues. Germline V CDR1 and CDR2: MGHDK, SYGVNS. V was trimmed by 9 bases and J by 0 bases, leaving 16 bases between them. Original analysis: Scientists estimated how many nucleated cells there were by amplifying reference gene primers. Measured with immunoSEQ multiplex PCR; TCRdb has only the in-frame clones, and not every one. The V and J calls and the clone size are those of that table, but D and trimming were determined from the DNA. The table lists hundreds of thousands of clones, around four fifths of them singletons. The TCR originated in a woman older than 75 with acute or convalescent COVID-19. Material for sequencing was peripheral blood. The V gene is TRBV25-1, the J gene TRBJ2-3; D unclear. In DNA, the CDR3 is TGTGCCAGTCGTCAGACTGGAGCTAGCACAGATACGCAGTATTTT. It is translated as CASRQTGASTDTQYF.